This TCR beta chain stems from a study of blood T cell repertoires in COVID-19. Study-level information: Whether acute or convalescent, the COVID-19 samples came from the United States, Italy and Spain. PBMCs, B-cell-depleted T cells, or T cells provided the cDNA or gDNA that made up the material.

V was pared by 9 bases and J by 1 base, with 6 bases of the junction left unmatched. The CDR3 extends over 14 amino acids. Germline V gene sequence: CDR1 LNHDA, CDR2 SQIVND (reference sequence). In the original processing: By means of reference gene primer amplification, nucleated cell counts were estimated. Repertoires were generated with immunoSEQ multiplex PCR, while TCRdb's copy carries only in-frame clones and drops some. Clone size and V and J calls were adopted from that table, with D and trimming inferred from the DNA. The table includes 65,000 to 95,000 clones, roughly 85% detected once. The origin of this receptor is a man younger than 45 with acute or convalescent COVID-19. V usage is TRBV19 and J usage is TRBJ2-7; 10 bases line up with TRBD1. Sequenced material: peripheral blood. The CDR3 sequence is CASSGTGASYEQYF. CDR3 DNA: TGTGCCAGCTCCGGGACAGGGGCTTCCTACGAGCAGTACTTC.